This is a list of T cell receptor beta chains from one sample in a study of blood T cell repertoires in COVID-19. Profiled with immunoSEQ multiplex PCR; TCRdb holds only in-frame clones, not every one. The sample lists roughly 400,000 clones, approximately 88% seen once, with around 2% in the top ten. The sample consisted of PBMCs or T cells enriched from blood (not recorded which). The receptors derive from a woman in her 40s with acute COVID-19. Both conserved end residues are part of each CDR3. Each record gives: J gene, D gene, V gene, CDR3 DNA, CDR3 protein. The D gene is left open where the match is weak.

TRBJ1-6 | . | TRBV5-8 | TGTGCCAGCAGGTTCCCGTCGTCGGGGTCCTATAATTCACCCCTCCACTTT | CASRFPSSGSYNSPLHF
TRBJ2-3 | TRBD2 | TRBV3-1/TRBV3-2 | TGTGCCAGCAGAGAGGGACTAGCGGGGGGGCGAGGTACGCAGTATTTT | CASREGLAGGRGTQYF
TRBJ2-1 | . | TRBV30 | TGTGCCTGGAGTGCCACTTTTTCCTACAATGAGCAGTTCTTC | CAWSATFSYNEQFF
TRBJ1-2 | . | TRBV18 | TGTGCCAGCTCACCACTTGGTACAGGTCGTGACTATGGCTACACCTTC | CASSPLGTGRDYGYTF
TRBJ2-1 | . | TRBV11-3 | TGTGCCAGCAGCCTGGCCGGGACACTCTACAATGAGCAGTTCTTC | CASSLAGTLYNEQFF
TRBJ2-2 | . | TRBV18 | TGTGCCAGCTCACCACGACAGGGAGGCACCGGGGAGCTGTTTTTT | CASSPRQGGTGELFF
TRBJ1-2 | . | TRBV19 | TGTGCCAGTAGTGTTGGGGGCGATAACTATGGCTACACCTTC | CASSVGGDNYGYTF
TRBJ2-1 | TRBD1 | TRBV6-4 | TGTGCCAGCAGTAGAACCGACAGGGGGGGTTACAATGAGCAGTTCTTC | CASSRTDRGGYNEQFF
TRBJ1-4 | TRBD1 | TRBV2 | TGTGCCAGCAGCGCAGGGGGCCGCACTAATGAAAAACTGTTTTTT | CASSAGGRTNEKLFF
TRBJ2-3 | TRBD2 | TRBV20-1 | TGCAGTGCTAGTGCGGCTAGCGGGGGGTCCGATACGCAGTATTTT | CSASAASGGSDTQYF